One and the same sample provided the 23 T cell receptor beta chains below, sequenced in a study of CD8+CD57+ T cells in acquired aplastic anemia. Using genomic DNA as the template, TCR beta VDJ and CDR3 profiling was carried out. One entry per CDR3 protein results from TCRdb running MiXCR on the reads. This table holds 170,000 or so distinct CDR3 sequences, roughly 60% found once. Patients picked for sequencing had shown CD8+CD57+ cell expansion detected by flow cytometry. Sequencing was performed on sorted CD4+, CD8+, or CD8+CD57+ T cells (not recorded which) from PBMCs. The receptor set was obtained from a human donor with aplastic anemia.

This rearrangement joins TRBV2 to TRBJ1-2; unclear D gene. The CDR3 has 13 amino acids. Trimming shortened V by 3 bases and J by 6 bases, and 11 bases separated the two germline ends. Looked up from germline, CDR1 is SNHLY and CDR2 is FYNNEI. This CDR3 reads CASSEFSGNGYTF. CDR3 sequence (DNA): TGTGCCAGCAGTGAGTTCTCGGGTAATGGCTACACCTTC.

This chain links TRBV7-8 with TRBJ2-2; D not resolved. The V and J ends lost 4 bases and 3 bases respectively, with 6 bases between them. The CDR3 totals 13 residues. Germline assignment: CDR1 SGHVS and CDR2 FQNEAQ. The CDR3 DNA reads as TGTGCCAGCAGCTCCCGATACACCGGGGAGCTGTTTTTT. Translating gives CASSSRYTGELFF.

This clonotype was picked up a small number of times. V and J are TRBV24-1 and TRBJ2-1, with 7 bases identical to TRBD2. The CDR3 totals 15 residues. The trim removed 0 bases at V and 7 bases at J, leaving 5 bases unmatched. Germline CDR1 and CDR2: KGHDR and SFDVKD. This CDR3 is CATSDLKGGVNEQFF. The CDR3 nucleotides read TGTGCCACCAGTGATTTGAAGGGAGGGGTGAATGAGCAGTTCTTC.

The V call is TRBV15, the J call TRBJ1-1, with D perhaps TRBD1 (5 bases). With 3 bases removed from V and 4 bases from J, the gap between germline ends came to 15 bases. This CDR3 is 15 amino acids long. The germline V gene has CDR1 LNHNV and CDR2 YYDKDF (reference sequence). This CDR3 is CATSSQDPGGTEAFF. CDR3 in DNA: TGTGCCACCAGCAGCCAAGATCCCGGGGGCACTGAAGCTTTCTTT.

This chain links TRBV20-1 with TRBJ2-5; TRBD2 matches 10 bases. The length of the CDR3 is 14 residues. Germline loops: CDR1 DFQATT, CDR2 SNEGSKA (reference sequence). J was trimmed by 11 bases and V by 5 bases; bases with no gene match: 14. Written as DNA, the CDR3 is TGCAGTGCTGATCCGGGACTAGCGATAGATACGCAGTACTTC. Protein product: CSADPGLAIDTQYF.

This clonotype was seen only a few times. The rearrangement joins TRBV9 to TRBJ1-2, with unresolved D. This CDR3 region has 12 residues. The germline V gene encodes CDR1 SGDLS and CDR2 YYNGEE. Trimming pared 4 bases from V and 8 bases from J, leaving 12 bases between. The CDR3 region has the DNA TGTGCCAGCAGCCATCCAAGGCGGGGCTACACCTTC. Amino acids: CASSHPRRGYTF.

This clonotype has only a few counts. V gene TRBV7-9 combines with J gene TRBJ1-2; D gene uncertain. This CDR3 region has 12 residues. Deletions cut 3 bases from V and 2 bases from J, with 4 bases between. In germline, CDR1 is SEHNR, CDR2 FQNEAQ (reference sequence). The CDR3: CASSFVNYGYTF. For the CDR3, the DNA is TGTGCCAGCAGCTTCGTAAACTATGGCTACACCTTC.

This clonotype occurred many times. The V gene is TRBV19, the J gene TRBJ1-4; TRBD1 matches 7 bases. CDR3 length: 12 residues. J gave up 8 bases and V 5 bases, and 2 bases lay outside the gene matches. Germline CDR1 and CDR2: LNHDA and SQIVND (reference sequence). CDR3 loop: CASSVRGEKLFF. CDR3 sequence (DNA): TGTGCCAGTAGTGTCAGGGGGGAAAAACTGTTTTTT.

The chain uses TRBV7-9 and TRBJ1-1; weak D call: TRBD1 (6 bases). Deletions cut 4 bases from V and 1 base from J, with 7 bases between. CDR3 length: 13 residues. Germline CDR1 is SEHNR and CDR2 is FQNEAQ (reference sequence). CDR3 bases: TGTGCCAGCAGCTCGGACAGGAACACTGAAGCTTTCTTT. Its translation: CASSSDRNTEAFF.

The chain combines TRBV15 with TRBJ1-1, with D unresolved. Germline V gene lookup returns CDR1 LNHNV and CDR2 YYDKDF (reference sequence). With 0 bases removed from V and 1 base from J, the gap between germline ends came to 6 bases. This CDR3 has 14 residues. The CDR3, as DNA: TGTGCCACCAGCAGAGAACACCGGAACACTGAAGCTTTCTTT. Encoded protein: CATSREHRNTEAFF.

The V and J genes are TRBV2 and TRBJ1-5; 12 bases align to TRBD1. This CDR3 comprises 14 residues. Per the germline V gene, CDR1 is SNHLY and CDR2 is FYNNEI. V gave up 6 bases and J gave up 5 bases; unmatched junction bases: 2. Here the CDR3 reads CASRGTGGYQPQHF. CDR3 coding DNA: TGTGCCAGCAGGGGGACAGGGGGCTATCAGCCCCAGCATTTT. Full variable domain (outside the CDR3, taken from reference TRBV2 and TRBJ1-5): EPEVTQTPSHQVTQMGQEVILRCVPISNHLYFYWYRQILGQKVEFLVSFYNNEISEKSEIFDDQFSVERPDGSNFTLKIRSTKLEDSAMYFCASRGTGGYQPQHFGDGTRLSIL.

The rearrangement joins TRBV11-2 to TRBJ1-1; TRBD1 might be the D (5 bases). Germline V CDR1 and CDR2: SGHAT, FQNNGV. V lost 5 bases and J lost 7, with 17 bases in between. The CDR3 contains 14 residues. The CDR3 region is CASSPVVGGGEAFF. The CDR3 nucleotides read TGTGCCAGCAGCCCGGTTGTGGGGGGAGGTGAAGCTTTCTTT.

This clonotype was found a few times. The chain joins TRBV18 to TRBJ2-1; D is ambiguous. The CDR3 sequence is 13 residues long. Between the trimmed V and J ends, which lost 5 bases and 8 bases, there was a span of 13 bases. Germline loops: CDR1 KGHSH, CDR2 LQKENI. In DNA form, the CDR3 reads TGTGCCAGCTCAAAGGATGAGGCGGATGAGCAGTTCTTC. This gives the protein CASSKDEADEQFF.

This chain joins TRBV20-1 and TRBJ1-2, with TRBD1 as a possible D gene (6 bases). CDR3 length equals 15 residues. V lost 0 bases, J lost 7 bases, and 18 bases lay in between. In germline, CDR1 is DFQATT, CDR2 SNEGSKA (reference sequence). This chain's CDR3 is CSARDRGQAPPGYTF. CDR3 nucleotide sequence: TGCAGTGCTAGAGATCGGGGGCAGGCACCTCCTGGCTACACCTTC.

The CDR3 nucleotides are TGCGCCAGCAGCTTGCGACAGGGGAACACTGAAGCTTTCTTT. Protein: CASSLRQGNTEAFF. This rearrangement joins TRBV5-1 to TRBJ1-1; TRBD1 matches 7 bases. V lost 1 base to trimming and J lost 1 base; unmatched junction nucleotides: 1. CDR3 length equals 14 residues. Germline V lookup: CDR1 SGHRS, CDR2 YFSETQ.

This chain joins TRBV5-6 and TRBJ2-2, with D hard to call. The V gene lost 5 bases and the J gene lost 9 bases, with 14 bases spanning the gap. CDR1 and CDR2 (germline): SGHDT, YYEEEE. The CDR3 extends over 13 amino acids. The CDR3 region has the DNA TGTGCCAGCAGTCAGCTGGTAGTACGGGAGCTGTTTTTT. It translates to CASSQLVVRELFF.

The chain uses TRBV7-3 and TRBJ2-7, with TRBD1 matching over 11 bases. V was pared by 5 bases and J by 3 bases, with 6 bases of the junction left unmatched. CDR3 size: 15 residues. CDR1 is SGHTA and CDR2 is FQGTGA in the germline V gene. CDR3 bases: TGTGCCAGCAGCGCCGGACAGGGGGCTTACTACGAGCAGTACTTC. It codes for CASSAGQGAYYEQYF.

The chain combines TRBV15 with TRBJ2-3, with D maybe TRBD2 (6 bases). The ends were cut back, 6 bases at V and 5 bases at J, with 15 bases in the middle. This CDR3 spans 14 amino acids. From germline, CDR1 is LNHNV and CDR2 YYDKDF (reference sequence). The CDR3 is CATRGGGVEDTQYF. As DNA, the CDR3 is TGTGCCACCAGAGGAGGAGGGGTAGAAGATACGCAGTATTTT.

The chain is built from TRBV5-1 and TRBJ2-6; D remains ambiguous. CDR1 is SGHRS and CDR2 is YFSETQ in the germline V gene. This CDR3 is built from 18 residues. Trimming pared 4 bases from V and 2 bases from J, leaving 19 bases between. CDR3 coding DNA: TGCGCCAGCAGCGCGACAAGTCGGAGTGCTGCTGGGGCCAACGTCCTGACTTTC. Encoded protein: CASSATSRSAAGANVLTF. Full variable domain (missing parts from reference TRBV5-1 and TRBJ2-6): KAGVTQTPRYLIKTRGQQVTLSCSPISGHRSVSWYQQTPGQGLQFLFEYFSETQRNKGNFPGRFSGRQFSNSRSEMNVSTLELGDSALYLCASSATSRSAAGANVLTFGAGSRLTVL.

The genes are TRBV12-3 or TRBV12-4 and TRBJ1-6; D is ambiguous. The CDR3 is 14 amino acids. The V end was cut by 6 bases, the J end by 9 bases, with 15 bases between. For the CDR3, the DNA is TGTGCCAGCAGGCTAGCGGGAGTAGTTTCACCCCTCCACTTT. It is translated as CASRLAGVVSPLHF.

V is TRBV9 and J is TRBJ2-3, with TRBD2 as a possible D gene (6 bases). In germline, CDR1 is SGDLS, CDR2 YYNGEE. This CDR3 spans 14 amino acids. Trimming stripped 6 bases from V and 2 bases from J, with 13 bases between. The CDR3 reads CASTKGGVTDTQYF. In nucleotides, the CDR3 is TGTGCCAGCACCAAAGGAGGGGTCACAGATACGCAGTATTTT.

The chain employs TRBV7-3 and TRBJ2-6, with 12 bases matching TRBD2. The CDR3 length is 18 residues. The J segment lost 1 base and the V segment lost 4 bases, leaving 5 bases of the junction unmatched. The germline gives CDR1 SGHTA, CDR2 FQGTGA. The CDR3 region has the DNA TGTGCCAGCAGCTCGACTAGCGGGAGAATTTCTGGGGCCAACGTCCTGACTTTC. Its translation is CASSSTSGRISGANVLTF.

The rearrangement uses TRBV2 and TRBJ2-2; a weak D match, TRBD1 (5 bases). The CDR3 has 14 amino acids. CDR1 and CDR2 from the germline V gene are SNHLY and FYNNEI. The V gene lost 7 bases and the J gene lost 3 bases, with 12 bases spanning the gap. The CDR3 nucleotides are TGTGCCAGCAACGTGGGGCGCGACACCGGGGAGCTGTTTTTT. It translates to CASNVGRDTGELFF.